Shown below are 4 T cell receptor beta chains from a single sample sequenced in a study of T-cell reconstitution after alpha-beta-depleted transplantation in children. Unique molecular identifiers were used to barcode this TCRbeta library. TCRdb ran MiXCR on the PCR reads and lists one entry per CDR3 protein. The sample yields hundreds of thousands of distinct CDR3 sequences, over 10% seen once. The sample consisted of PBMCs, mostly from graft donor cells, taken 360 days after TCRalphabeta/CD19-depleted stem cell transplant. These TCRs come from a male patient between 5 and 17 years old who had a stem cell transplant for acute myeloid leukemia, so the T cells may come from the graft donor.

This clonotype was detected only a few times. This chain connects TRBV29-1 to TRBJ2-3; 10 nucleotides line up with TRBD2. Germline loops: CDR1 SQVTM, CDR2 ANQGSEA. The CDR3 covers 16 residues. J lost 2 bases, V lost 7 bases, and 12 bases had no gene match. The CDR3 DNA sequence: TGCAGCGCGCCGTGGGGTCTAGCGGGAGTCACAGATACGCAGTATTTT. Amino acids: CSAPWGLAGVTDTQYF.

The chain combines TRBV18 with TRBJ1-1; 8 bases agree with TRBD1. There are 14 residues in the CDR3. Germline V CDR1 and CDR2: KGHSH, LQKENI. After removal of 4 bases from V and 5 bases from J, the junction contained 6 bases not matched to a gene. The CDR3 DNA is TGTGCCAGCTCACTGGACAGGGCGGTTACTGAAGCTTTCTTT. Its protein is CASSLDRAVTEAFF.

This chain uses TRBV5-1 with TRBJ2-5, with 8 bases aligning to TRBD1. The junction had 1 base not matched to a gene; V was cut back by 0 bases and J by 3 bases. This CDR3 has 14 amino acids. The germline CDR1 and CDR2 sequences are SGHRS and YFSETQ. In nucleotides, the CDR3 is TGCGCCAGCAGCTTGGGGGGACAGGAAGAGACCCAGTACTTC. Residues: CASSLGGQEETQYF. Supplemented by reference TRBV5-1 and TRBJ2-5, the full variable domain reads KAGVTQTPRYLIKTRGQQVTLSCSPISGHRSVSWYQQTPGQGLQFLFEYFSETQRNKGNFPGRFSGRQFSNSRSEMNVSTLELGDSALYLCASSLGGQEETQYFGPGTRLLVL.

Ten or more counts support this clonotype. The rearrangement uses TRBV4-3 and TRBJ2-1; D remains ambiguous. Germline V gene lookup returns CDR1 LGHNA and CDR2 YSLEER. Trimming took off 0 bases at V and 4 bases at J, with 10 bases between the two ends. The CDR3 sequence is 15 residues long. The CDR3 nucleotides are TGCGCCAGCAGCCAAGATCTCCCACAGTACAATGAGCAGTTCTTC. Translating it yields CASSQDLPQYNEQFF.